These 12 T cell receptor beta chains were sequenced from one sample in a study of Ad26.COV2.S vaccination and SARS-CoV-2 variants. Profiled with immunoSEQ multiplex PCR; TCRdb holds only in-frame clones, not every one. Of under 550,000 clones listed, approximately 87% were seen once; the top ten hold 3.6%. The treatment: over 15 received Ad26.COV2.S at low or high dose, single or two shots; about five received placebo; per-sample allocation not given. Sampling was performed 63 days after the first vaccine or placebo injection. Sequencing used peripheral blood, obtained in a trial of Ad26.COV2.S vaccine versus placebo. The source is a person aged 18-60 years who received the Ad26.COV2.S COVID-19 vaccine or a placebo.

This CDR3 reads CASSPGRAPYEQYF. CDR3 coding DNA: TGTGCCAGTAGCCCCGGAAGGGCCCCCTACGAGCAGTACTTC. The rearrangement uses TRBV19 and TRBJ2-7, with D hard to call. In germline, CDR1 is LNHDA, CDR2 SQIVND (reference sequence). The CDR3 loop spans 14 amino acids. V was clipped by 6 bases and J by 2 bases, with 14 bases between them.

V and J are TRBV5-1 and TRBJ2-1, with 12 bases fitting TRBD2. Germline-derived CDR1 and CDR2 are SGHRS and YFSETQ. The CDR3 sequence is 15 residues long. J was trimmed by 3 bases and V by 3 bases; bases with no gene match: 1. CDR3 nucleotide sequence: TGCGCCAGCAGCTGGACTAGCGGGGACTACAATGAGCAGTTCTTC. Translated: CASSWTSGDYNEQFF. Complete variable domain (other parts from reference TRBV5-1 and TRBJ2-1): KAGVTQTPRYLIKTRGQQVTLSCSPISGHRSVSWYQQTPGQGLQFLFEYFSETQRNKGNFPGRFSGRQFSNSRSEMNVSTLELGDSALYLCASSWTSGDYNEQFFGPGTRLTVL.

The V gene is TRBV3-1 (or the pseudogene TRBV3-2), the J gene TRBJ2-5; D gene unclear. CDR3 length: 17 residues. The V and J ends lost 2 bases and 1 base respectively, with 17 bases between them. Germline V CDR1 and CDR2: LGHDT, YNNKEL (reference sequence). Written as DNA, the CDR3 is TGTGCCAGCAGCCAAAGCCGCCTAATGGGGTTCCAAGAGACCCAGTACTTC. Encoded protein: CASSQSRLMGFQETQYF.

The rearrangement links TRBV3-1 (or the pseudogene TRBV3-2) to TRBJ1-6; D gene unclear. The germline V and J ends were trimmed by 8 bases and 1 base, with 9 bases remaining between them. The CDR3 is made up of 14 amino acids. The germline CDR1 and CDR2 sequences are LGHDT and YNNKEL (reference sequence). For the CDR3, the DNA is TGTGCCAGCTCGTCCCAGTCCTATAATTCACCCCTCCACTTT. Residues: CASSSQSYNSPLHF.

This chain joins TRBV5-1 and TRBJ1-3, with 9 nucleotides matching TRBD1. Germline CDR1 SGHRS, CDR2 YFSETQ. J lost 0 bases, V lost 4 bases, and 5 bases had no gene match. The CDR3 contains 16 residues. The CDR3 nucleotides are TGCGCCAGCAGCCCGGGGACAGGGAGCTCTGGAAACACCATATATTTT. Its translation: CASSPGTGSSGNTIYF. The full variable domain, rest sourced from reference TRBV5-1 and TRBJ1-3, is KAGVTQTPRYLIKTRGQQVTLSCSPISGHRSVSWYQQTPGQGLQFLFEYFSETQRNKGNFPGRFSGRQFSNSRSEMNVSTLELGDSALYLCASSPGTGSSGNTIYFGEGSWLTVV.

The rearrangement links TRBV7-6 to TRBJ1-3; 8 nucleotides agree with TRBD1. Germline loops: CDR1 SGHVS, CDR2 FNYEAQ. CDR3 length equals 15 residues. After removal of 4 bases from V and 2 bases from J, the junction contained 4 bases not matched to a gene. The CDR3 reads CASSSRGQAGNTIYF. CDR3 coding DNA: TGTGCCAGCAGCTCCAGGGGACAGGCTGGAAACACCATATATTTT.

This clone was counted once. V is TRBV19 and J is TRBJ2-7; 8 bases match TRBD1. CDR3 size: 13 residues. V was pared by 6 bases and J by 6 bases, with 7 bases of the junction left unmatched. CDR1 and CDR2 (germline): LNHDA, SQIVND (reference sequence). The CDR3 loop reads CASRGRTGSEQYF. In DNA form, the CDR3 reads TGTGCCAGTAGGGGGCGGACAGGGTCCGAGCAGTACTTC. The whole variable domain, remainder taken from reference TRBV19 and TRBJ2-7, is DGGITQSPKYLFRKEGQNVTLSCEQNLNHDAMYWYRQDPGQGLRLIYYSQIVNDFQKGDIAEGYSVSREKKESFPLTVTSAQKNPTAFYLCASRGRTGSEQYFGPGTRLTVT.

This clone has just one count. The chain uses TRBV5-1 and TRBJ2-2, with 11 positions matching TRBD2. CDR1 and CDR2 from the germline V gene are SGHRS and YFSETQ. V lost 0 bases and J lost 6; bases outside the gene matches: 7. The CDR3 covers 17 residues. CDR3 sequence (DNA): TGCGCCAGCAGCTTGGCCGTTAGCGGGGGGGCCGCCGGGGAGCTGTTTTTT. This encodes CASSLAVSGGAAGELFF. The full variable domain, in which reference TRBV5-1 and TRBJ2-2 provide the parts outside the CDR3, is KAGVTQTPRYLIKTRGQQVTLSCSPISGHRSVSWYQQTPGQGLQFLFEYFSETQRNKGNFPGRFSGRQFSNSRSEMNVSTLELGDSALYLCASSLAVSGGAAGELFFGEGSRLTVL.

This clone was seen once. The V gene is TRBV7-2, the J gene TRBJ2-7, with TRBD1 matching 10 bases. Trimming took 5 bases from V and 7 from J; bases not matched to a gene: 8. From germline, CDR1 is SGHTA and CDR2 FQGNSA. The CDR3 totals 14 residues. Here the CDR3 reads CASSPGQGKGEQYF. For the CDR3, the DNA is TGTGCCAGCAGCCCGGGACAGGGGAAGGGGGAGCAGTACTTC.

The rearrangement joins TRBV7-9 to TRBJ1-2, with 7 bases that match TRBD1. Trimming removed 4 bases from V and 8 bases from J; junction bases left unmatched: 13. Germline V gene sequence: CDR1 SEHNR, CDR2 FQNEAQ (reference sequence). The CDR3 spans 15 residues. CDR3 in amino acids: CASSSVRRARGGYTF. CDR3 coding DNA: TGTGCCAGCAGCTCCGTCCGACGGGCCAGGGGGGGCTACACCTTC. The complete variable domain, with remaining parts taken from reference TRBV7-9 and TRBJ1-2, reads DTGVSQNPRHKITKRGQNVTFRCDPISEHNRLYWYRQTLGQGPEFLTYFQNEAQLEKSRLLSDRFSAERPKGSFSTLEIQRTEQGDSAMYLCASSSVRRARGGYTFGSGTRLTVV.

CDR3 nucleotides: TGTGCCAGCAGCTTAGCCGACAGCTATAATTCACCCCTCCACTTT. Translated, it gives CASSLADSYNSPLHF. The chain couples TRBV7-9 to TRBJ1-6; D perhaps matches TRBD1 (5 bases). Trimming took off 0 bases at V and 3 bases at J, with 6 bases between the two ends. CDR1 SEHNR and CDR2 FQNEAQ come from the germline V gene (reference sequence). The CDR3 length is 15 residues.

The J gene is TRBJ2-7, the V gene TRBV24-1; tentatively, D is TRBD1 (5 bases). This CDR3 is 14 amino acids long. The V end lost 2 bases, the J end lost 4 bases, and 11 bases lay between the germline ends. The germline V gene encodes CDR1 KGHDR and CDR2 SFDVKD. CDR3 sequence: CATSDSNRIYEQYF. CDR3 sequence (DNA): TGTGCCACCAGTGATTCGAACAGGATTTACGAGCAGTACTTC.